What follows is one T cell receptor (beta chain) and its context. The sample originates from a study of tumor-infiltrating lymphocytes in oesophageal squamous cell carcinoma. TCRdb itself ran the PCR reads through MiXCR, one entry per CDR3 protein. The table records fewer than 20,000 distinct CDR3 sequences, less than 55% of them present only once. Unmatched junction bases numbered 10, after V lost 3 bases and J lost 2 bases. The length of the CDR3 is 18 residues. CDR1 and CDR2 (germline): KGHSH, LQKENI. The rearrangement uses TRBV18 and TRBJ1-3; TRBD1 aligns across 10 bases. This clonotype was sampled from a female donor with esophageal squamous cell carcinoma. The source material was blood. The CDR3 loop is CASSPRAPGQGAGNTIYF. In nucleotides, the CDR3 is TGTGCCAGCTCACCCCGGGCGCCCGGACAGGGGGCTGGAAACACCATATATTTT.